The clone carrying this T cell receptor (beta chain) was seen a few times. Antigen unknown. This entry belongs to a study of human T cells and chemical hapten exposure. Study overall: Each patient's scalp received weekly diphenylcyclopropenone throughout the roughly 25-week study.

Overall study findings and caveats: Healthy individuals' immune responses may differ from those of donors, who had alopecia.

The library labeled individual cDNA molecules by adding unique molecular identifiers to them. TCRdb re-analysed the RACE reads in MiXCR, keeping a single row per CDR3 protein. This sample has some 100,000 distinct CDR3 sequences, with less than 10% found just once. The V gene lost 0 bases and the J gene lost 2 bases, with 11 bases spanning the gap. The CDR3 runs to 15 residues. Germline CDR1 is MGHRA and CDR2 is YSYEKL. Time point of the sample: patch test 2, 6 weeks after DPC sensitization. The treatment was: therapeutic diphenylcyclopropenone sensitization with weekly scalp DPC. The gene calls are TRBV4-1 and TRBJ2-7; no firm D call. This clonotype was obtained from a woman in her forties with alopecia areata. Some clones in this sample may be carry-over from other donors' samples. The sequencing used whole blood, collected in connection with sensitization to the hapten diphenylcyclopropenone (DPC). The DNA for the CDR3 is TGCGCCAGCAGCCAAGATGGAATCGGTCCCTACGAGCAGTACTTC. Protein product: CASSQDGIGPYEQYF.